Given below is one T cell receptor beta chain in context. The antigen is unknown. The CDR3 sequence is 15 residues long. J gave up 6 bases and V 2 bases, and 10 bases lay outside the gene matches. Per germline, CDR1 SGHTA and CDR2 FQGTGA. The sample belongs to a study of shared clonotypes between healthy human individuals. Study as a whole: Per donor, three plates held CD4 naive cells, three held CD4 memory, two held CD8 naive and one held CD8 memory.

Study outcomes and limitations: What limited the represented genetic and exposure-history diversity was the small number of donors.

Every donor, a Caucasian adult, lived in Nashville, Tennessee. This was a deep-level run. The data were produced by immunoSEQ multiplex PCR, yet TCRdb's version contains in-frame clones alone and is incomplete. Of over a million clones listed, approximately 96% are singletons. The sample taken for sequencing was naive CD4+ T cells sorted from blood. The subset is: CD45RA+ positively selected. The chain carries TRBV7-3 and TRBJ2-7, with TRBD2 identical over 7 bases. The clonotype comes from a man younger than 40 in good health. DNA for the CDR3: TGTGCCAGCAGCTTACAACCCGGGACTATGAGCGAGCAGTACTTC. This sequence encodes CASSLQPGTMSEQYF.